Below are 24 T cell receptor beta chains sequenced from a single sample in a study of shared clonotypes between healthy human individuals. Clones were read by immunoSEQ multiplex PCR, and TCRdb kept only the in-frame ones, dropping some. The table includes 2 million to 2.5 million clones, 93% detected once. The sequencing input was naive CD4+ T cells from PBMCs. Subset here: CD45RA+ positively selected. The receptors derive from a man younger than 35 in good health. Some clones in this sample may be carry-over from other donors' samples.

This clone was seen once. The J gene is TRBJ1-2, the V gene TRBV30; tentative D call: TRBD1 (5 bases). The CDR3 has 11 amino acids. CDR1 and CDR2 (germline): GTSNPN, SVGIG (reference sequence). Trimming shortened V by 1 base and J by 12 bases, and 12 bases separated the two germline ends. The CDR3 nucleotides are TGTGCCTGGAGTGGGGACGCAGCCCACACCTTC. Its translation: CAWSGDAAHTF.

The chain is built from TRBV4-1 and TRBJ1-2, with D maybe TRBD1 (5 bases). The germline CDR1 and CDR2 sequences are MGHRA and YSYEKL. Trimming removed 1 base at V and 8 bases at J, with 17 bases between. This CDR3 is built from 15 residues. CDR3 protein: CASSQGGGVWGGYTF. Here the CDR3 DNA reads TGCGCCAGCAGCCAAGGCGGCGGGGTTTGGGGGGGCTACACCTTC.

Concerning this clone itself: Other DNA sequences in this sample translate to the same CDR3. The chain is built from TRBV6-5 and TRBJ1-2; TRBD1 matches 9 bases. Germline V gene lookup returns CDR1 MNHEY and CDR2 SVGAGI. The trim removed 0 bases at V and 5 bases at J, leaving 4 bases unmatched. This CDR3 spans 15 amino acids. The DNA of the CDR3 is TGTGCCAGCAGTTACTCGAGACAGGGGGGGTATGGCTACACCTTC. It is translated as CASSYSRQGGYGYTF.

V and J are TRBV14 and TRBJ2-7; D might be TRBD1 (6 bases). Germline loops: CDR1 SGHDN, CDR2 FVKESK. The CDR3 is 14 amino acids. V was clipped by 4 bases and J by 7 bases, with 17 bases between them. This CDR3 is CASSRHVGAGEQYF. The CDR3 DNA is TGTGCCAGCAGCCGGCATGTGGGGGCAGGAGAGCAGTACTTC.

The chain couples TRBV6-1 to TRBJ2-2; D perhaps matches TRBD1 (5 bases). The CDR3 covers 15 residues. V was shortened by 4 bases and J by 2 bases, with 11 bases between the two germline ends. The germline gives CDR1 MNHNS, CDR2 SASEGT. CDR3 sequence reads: CASSGGPSNTGELFF. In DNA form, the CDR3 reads TGTGCCAGCAGTGGGGGCCCCTCCAACACCGGGGAGCTGTTTTTT.

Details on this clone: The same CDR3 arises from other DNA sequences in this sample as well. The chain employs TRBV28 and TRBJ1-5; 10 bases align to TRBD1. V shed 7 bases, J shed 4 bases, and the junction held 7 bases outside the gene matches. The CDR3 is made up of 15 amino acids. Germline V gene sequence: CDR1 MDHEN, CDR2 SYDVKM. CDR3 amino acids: CASTPRDRGNQPQHF. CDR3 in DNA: TGTGCCAGCACTCCCCGGGACAGGGGAAATCAGCCCCAGCATTTT.

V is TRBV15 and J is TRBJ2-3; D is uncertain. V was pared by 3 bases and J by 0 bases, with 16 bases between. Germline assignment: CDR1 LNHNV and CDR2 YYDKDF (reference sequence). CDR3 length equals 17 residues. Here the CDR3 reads CATSSPGRWGSTDTQYF. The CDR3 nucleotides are TGTGCCACCAGCAGCCCTGGACGTTGGGGAAGCACAGATACGCAGTATTTT.

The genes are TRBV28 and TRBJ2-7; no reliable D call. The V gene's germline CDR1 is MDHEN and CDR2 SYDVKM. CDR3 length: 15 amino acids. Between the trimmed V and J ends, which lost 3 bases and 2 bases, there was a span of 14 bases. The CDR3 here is CASSFLADTTYEQYF. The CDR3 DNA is TGTGCCAGCAGTTTTCTCGCAGATACTACCTACGAGCAGTACTTC.

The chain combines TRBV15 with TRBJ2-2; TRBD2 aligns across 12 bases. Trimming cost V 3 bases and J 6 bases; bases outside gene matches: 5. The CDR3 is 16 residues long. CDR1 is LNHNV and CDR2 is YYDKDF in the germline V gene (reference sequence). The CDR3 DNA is TGTGCCACCAGCAGCGTGACTAGCGGGAGTGCCGGGGAGCTGTTTTTT. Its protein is CATSSVTSGSAGELFF.

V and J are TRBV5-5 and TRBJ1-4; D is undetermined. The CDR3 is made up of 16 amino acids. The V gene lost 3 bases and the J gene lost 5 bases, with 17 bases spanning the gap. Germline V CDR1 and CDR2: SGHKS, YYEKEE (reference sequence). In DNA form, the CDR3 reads TGTGCCAGCAGCTGGGGAAACAGAGCCCAAAATGAAAAACTGTTTTTT. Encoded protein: CASSWGNRAQNEKLFF.

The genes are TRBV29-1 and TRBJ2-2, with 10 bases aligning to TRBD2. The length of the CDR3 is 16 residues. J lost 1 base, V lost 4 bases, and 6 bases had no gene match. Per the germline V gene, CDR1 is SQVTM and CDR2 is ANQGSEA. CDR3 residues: CSVAAGGRENTGELFF. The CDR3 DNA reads TGCAGCGTTGCAGCGGGAGGGAGAGAGAACACCGGGGAGCTGTTTTTT.

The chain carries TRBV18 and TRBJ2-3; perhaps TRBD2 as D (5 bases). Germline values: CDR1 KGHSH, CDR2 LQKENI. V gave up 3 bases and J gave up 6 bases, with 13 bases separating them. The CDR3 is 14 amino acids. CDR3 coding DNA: TGTGCCAGCTCACCCCAGAGGGTTGTCGATACGCAGTATTTT. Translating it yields CASSPQRVVDTQYF.

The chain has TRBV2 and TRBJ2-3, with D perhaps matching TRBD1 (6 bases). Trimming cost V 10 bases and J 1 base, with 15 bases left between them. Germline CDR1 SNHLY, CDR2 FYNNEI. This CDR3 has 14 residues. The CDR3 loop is CATRQGPGTDTQYF. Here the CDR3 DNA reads TGTGCCACCCGGCAGGGGCCCGGCACAGATACGCAGTATTTT.

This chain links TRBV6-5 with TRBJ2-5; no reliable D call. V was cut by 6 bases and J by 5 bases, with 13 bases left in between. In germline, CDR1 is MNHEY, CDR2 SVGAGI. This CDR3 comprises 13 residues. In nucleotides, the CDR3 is TGTGCCAGCAGCTCCGGGTCTTCGGAGACCCAGTACTTC. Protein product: CASSSGSSETQYF.

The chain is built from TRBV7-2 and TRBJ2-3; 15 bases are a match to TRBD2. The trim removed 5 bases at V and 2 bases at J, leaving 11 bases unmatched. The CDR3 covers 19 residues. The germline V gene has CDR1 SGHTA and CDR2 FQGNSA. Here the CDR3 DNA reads TGTGCCAGCAGCCCTCGGACTAGCGGGGGGGGACCTAACACAGATACGCAGTATTTT. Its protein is CASSPRTSGGGPNTDTQYF.

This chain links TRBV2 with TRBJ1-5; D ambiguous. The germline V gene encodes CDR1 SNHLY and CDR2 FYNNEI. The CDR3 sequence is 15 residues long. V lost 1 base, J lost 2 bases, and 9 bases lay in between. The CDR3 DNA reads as TGTGCCAGCAGTGAAGGGGCATCGGGCAATCAGCCCCAGCATTTT. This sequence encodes CASSEGASGNQPQHF.

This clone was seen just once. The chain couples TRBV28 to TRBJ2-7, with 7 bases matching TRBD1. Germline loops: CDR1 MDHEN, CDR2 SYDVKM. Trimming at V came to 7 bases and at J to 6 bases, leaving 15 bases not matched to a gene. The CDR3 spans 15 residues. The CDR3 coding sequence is TGTGCCAGCACCCGACAGGGCGGAGCCCGTTCCGAGCAGTACTTC. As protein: CASTRQGGARSEQYF. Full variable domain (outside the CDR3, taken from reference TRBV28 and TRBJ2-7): DVKVTQSSRYLVKRTGEKVFLECVQDMDHENMFWYRQDPGLGLRLIYFSYDVKMKEKGDIPEGYSVSREKKERFSLILESASTNQTSMYLCASTRQGGARSEQYFGPGTRLTVT.

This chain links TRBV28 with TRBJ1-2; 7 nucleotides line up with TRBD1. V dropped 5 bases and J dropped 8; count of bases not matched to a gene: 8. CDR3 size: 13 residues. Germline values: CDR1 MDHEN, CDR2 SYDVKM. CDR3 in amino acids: CASSQGTESGYTF. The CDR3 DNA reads TGTGCCAGCAGTCAAGGGACAGAGAGCGGCTACACCTTC.

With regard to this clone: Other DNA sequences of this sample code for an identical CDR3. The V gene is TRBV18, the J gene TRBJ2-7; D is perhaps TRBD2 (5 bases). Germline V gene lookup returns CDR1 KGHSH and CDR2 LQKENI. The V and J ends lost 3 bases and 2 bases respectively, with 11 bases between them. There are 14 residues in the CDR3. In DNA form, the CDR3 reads TGTGCCAGCTCACCTCTAGCAACCGCCTACGAGCAGTACTTC. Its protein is CASSPLATAYEQYF.

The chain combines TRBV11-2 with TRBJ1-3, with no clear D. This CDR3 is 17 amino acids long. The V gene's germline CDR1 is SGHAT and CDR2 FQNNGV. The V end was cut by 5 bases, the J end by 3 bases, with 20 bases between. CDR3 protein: CASSPLFLGGFGNTIYF. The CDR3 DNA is TGTGCCAGCAGCCCCCTATTCCTGGGCGGCTTTGGAAACACCATATATTTT.

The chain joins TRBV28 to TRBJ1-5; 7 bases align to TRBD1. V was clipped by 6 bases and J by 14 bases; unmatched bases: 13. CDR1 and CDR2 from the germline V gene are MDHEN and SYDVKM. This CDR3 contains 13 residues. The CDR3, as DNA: TGTGCCAGCAGCACGCGGTTGGGCAGGGGGAAGCATTTT. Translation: CASSTRLGRGKHF.

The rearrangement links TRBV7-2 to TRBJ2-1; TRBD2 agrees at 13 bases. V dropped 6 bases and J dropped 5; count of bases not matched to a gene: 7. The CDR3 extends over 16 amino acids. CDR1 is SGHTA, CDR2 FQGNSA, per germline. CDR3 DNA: TGTGCCAGCAGATGGTCCGGGACTAGCGGGAACAATGAGCAGTTCTTC. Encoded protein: CASRWSGTSGNNEQFF.

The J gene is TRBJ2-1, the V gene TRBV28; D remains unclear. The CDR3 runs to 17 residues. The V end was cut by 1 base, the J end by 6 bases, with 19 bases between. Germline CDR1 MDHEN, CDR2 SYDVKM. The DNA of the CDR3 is TGTGCCAGCAGTTTATACCGATACCTTAGTTATAGCAATGAGCAGTTCTTC. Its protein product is CASSLYRYLSYSNEQFF. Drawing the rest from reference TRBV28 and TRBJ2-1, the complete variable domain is DVKVTQSSRYLVKRTGEKVFLECVQDMDHENMFWYRQDPGLGLRLIYFSYDVKMKEKGDIPEGYSVSREKKERFSLILESASTNQTSMYLCASSLYRYLSYSNEQFFGPGTRLTVL.

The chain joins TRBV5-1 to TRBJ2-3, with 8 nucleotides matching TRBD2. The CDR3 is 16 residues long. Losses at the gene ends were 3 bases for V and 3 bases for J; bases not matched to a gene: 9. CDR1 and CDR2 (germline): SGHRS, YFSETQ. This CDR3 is CASSWGRASGTDTQYF. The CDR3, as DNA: TGCGCCAGCAGCTGGGGCCGAGCTAGCGGGACAGATACGCAGTATTTT.